This TCR beta chain was captured in a study of blood T cell repertoires in COVID-19. With V trimmed by 5 bases and J by 9 bases, 6 bases remained unmatched. CDR1 SGHAT and CDR2 FQNNGV come from the germline V gene. The CDR3 extends over 12 amino acids. The study drew participants aged about 18 to 89 years from 20 to 30 US areas. Grouping used clinical history reported by participants in a survey and questionnaire. Sequenced by immunoSEQ multiplex PCR; TCRdb stores in-frame clones only, minus some. This sample has fewer than 400,000 clones, with more than 85% found just once. The sequence was obtained from a woman aged 30 to 39 who had been exposed to COVID-19. The sequencing input was PBMCs or T cells enriched from blood (not recorded which). The genes are TRBV11-2 and TRBJ1-1; the match to TRBD1 covers 7 bases. CDR3 sequence: CASSEQGSKAFF. CDR3 nucleotides: TGTGCCAGCAGCGAACAGGGGTCGAAAGCTTTCTTT.